This TCR beta chain came from a study of Ad26.COV2.S vaccination and SARS-CoV-2 variants. Study-level background: Once or twice, 56 days apart, Ad26.COV2.S was delivered intramuscularly.

Treatment noted: about 20 received Ad26.COV2.S at low or high dose, single or two shots; about 5 received placebo; per-sample allocation not given. Samples came from day 63 after the first vaccine or placebo injection. Trimming took off 0 bases at V and 2 bases at J, with 8 bases between the two ends. The germline CDR1 and CDR2 sequences are SNHLY and FYNNEI. The CDR3 is 15 amino acids. Study findings and constraints: Total T cell responses, in the TCR breadth and depth analyses, may have been underestimated.

As for this clone: Antigen: not known.

Sequencing used immunoSEQ multiplex PCR; TCRdb keeps in-frame clones, though not all of them. The sample carries about 350,000 clones, 75% to 90% recorded once. This chain links TRBV2 with TRBJ1-5; D not resolved. The sample consisted of peripheral blood, taken in a trial of Ad26.COV2.S vaccine versus placebo. This clonotype was obtained from a person between 18 and 65 years old who received the Ad26.COV2.S COVID-19 vaccine or a placebo. The CDR3 DNA follows: TGTGCCAGCAGTGAAGCGGGAAAAGGCAATCAGCCCCAGCATTTT. Its translation is CASSEAGKGNQPQHF.